The 2 T cell receptor beta chains listed next were all sequenced from one sample in a study of Ad26.COV2.S vaccination and SARS-CoV-2 variants. Noted treatment: some 20 received Ad26.COV2.S at low or high dose, single or two shots; several received placebo; per-sample allocation not given. Day 63 following the first vaccine or placebo injection was when the samples were taken. Method: immunoSEQ multiplex PCR; TCRdb's copy keeps in-frame clones and lacks some. The data contain about 420,000 clones, approximately 90% of them singletons. Specimen: peripheral blood, collected in a trial of Ad26.COV2.S vaccine versus placebo. The receptor source for this set is a person between 18 and 65 years old who received the Ad26.COV2.S COVID-19 vaccine or a placebo.

This chain's CDR3 is CATSTRGDLRDRGHRELFF. The CDR3 DNA reads TGTGCCACCAGCACTAGAGGGGACCTCCGGGACAGGGGGCACCGGGAGCTGTTTTTT. V usage is TRBV15 and J usage is TRBJ2-2; 12 bases agree with TRBD1. V was pared by 4 bases and J by 9 bases, with 18 bases of the junction left unmatched. CDR1 and CDR2 from the germline V gene are LNHNV and YYDKDF (reference sequence). This CDR3 has 19 residues.

J is TRBJ1-4 and V is TRBV18; tentative D call: TRBD1 (5 bases). The CDR3 extends over 16 amino acids. The V gene lost 3 bases and the J gene lost 4 bases, with 15 bases spanning the gap. Germline V CDR1 and CDR2: KGHSH, LQKENI. The CDR3 protein is CASSPRKGPLNEKLFF. The CDR3 DNA follows: TGTGCCAGCTCACCCAGGAAGGGGCCTCTTAATGAAAAACTGTTTTTT.